These 8 T cell receptor beta chains were all obtained from the same sample, sequenced in a study of identical twins. TCRdb re-called the 5' RACE reads through MiXCR, storing one row per CDR3 protein. The sample records roughly 720,000 distinct CDR3 sequences, roughly 18% being singletons. Another study also made use of these data, one on T cells expressing NK-cell markers.

Source material: PBMCs. The receptor source for this set is a woman under 30 in good health.

The rearrangement links TRBV7-8 to TRBJ2-7, with D perhaps matching TRBD2 (5 bases). CDR1 SGHVS and CDR2 FQNEAQ come from the germline V gene. V lost 5 bases and J lost 2, with 16 bases in between. CDR3 size: 15 residues. In DNA form, the CDR3 reads TGTGCCAGCAGCCCCGCGGGTGGGTTTACCTACGAGCAGTACTTC. Translating it yields CASSPAGGFTYEQYF.

This clonotype was seen ten or more times. The J gene is TRBJ2-7, the V gene TRBV12-3 or TRBV12-4; D possibly corresponds to TRBD2 (5 bases). The CDR3 consists of 16 residues. Between the trimmed V and J ends, which lost 2 bases and 1 base, there was a span of 15 bases. CDR3 sequence: CASSLRRPHISYEQYF. CDR3 nucleotide sequence: TGTGCCAGCAGTTTAAGGAGGCCCCATATTTCCTACGAGCAGTACTTC.

This clonotype appeared many times. V usage is TRBV20-1 and J usage is TRBJ2-5, with TRBD1 matching 7 bases. V shed 6 bases and J 1 base; nucleotides not matched to a gene: 5. Germline V gene data show CDR1 as DFQATT and CDR2 as SNEGSKA (reference sequence). The CDR3 is 13 amino acids. The CDR3 region is CSARPGGQETQYF. In DNA form, the CDR3 reads TGCAGTGCAAGGCCAGGGGGCCAAGAGACCCAGTACTTC.

This clonotype was seen only a few times. The chain employs TRBV21-1 and TRBJ2-1; the table's D gene call, TRBD1, was not cross checked with the DNA. TRBV21-1 is a documented pseudogene. The CDR3 covers 15 residues. The CDR3 sequence: CASSTPGQGTHEQFF. The CDR3 nucleotides are TGTGCCAGCAGCACACCGGGACAGGGGACCCATGAGCAGTTCTTC.

This clonotype appeared many times. The rearrangement joins TRBV12-3 or TRBV12-4 to TRBJ1-2; 9 nucleotides agree with TRBD1. The CDR3 spans 15 residues. J gave up 4 bases and V 1 base, and 4 bases lay outside the gene matches. The CDR3 sequence: CASSLEGQGVYGYTF. In DNA form, the CDR3 reads TGTGCCAGCAGTTTAGAGGGACAGGGCGTCTATGGCTACACCTTC.

This clonotype was observed at least ten times. V gene TRBV6-1 combines with J gene TRBJ2-7, with 11 bases aligning to TRBD2. V shed 6 bases, J shed 2 bases, and the junction held 0 bases outside the gene matches. The CDR3 has 13 amino acids. Germline V gene sequence: CDR1 MNHNS, CDR2 SASEGT. The CDR3 loop is CASRTSGTYEQYF. The DNA of the CDR3 is TGTGCCAGCAGGACTAGCGGGACCTACGAGCAGTACTTC.

This clonotype has just a few counts. The chain uses TRBV12-3 or TRBV12-4 and TRBJ2-5, with 7 bases that match TRBD1. This CDR3 has 15 residues. V lost 5 bases to trimming and J lost 5 bases; unmatched junction nucleotides: 11. The CDR3: CASSPRQGITETQYF. Written as DNA, the CDR3 is TGTGCCAGCAGTCCTCGACAGGGAATAACGGAGACCCAGTACTTC.

The chain joins TRBV6-1 to TRBJ1-2, with TRBD1 identical over 9 bases. This CDR3 region has 14 residues. Germline V gene data show CDR1 as MNHNS and CDR2 as SASEGT. After removal of 6 bases from V and 4 bases from J, the junction contained 6 bases not matched to a gene. This chain's CDR3 is CASRLQGAPYGYTF. In DNA, the CDR3 is TGTGCCAGCAGACTACAGGGGGCTCCCTATGGCTACACCTTC.